This TCR beta chain appears in the sequencing data of a study of technical replicates of blood from a handful of donors. Germline V lookup: CDR1 MNHNY, CDR2 SVGAGI (reference sequence). V dropped 3 bases and J dropped 4; count of bases not matched to a gene: 10. The CDR3 is 16 residues long. Some clones are missing from TCRdb's copy, which holds only in-frame ones; the method was immunoSEQ multiplex PCR. The repertoire holds 44,000 or so clones, with roughly 90% as singletons. This clonotype was obtained from a human donor in good health. Some clones in this sample may be carry-over from other donors' samples. Sequencing used PBMCs. The chain is built from TRBV6-6 and TRBJ2-7, with 9 bases that match TRBD2. The CDR3 DNA reads TGTGCCAGCAGTTATTCGTCCCTAGCGGGAAGGTACGAGCAGTACTTC. Translated, it gives CASSYSSLAGRYEQYF.